Below are 21 T cell receptor beta chains sequenced from a single sample in a study of blood T cell repertoires in COVID-19. Method: immunoSEQ multiplex PCR; TCRdb's copy keeps in-frame clones and lacks some. The table lists 95,000 to 100,000 clones, around 92% of them singletons. Sequenced material: peripheral blood. The receptors originated from a man aged 45-60 years with active COVID-19.

The chain links TRBV28 to TRBJ2-7; 9 bases match TRBD1. J lost 3 bases, V lost 6 bases, and 6 bases had no gene match. This CDR3 comprises 14 residues. Germline V gene lookup returns CDR1 MDHEN and CDR2 SYDVKM. CDR3 in amino acids: CASSPGTGYYEQYF. The CDR3, as DNA: TGTGCCAGCAGCCCCGGGACAGGGTACTACGAGCAGTACTTC.

In this sample, this clone turned up once. This sequence joins TRBV28 and TRBJ2-3, with 11 bases that match TRBD2. V shed 8 bases, J shed 2 bases, and the junction held 3 bases outside the gene matches. Germline CDR1 reads MDHEN; CDR2 reads SYDVKM. The CDR3 is made up of 14 amino acids. DNA for the CDR3: TGTGCCAGCGGACTAGCGGGTCCCACAGATACGCAGTATTTT. Translation: CASGLAGPTDTQYF.

The V call is TRBV12-3 or TRBV12-4, the J call TRBJ2-7, with D possibly TRBD2 on 7 matching bases. The ends were cut back, 6 bases at V and 7 bases at J, with 16 bases in the middle. The CDR3 length is 13 residues. CDR3 amino acids: CASRPGGGREQYF. In DNA form, the CDR3 reads TGTGCCAGCAGACCTGGCGGGGGCCGGGAGCAGTACTTC.

The J gene is TRBJ1-2, the V gene TRBV30, with a tentative D call TRBD1 (5 bases). The germline V gene has CDR1 GTSNPN and CDR2 SVGIG (reference sequence). There are 12 residues in the CDR3. The ends were cut back, 4 bases at V and 4 bases at J, with 10 bases in the middle. CDR3 loop: CAWTQGSYGYTF. DNA of the CDR3: TGTGCCTGGACGCAGGGTAGCTATGGCTACACCTTC.

The V gene is TRBV6-4, the J gene TRBJ1-1; tentative D call: TRBD1 (5 bases). V was trimmed by 4 bases and J by 3 bases, leaving 15 bases between them. Germline V lookup: CDR1 MRHNA, CDR2 SNTAGT. This CDR3 has 15 residues. CDR3 protein: CASSVRGGGDTEAFF. CDR3 in DNA: TGTGCCAGCAGTGTACGGGGCGGAGGGGACACTGAAGCTTTCTTT.

The rearrangement joins TRBV11-2 to TRBJ2-1, with a tentative D call TRBD2 (6 bases). CDR1 is SGHAT, CDR2 FQNNGV, per germline. V was shortened by 2 bases and J by 3 bases, with 11 bases between the two germline ends. There are 15 residues in the CDR3. CDR3: CASSLSGDYYNEQFF. The CDR3 DNA reads TGTGCCAGCAGCTTATCGGGAGATTACTACAATGAGCAGTTCTTC. The full variable domain, completed using reference TRBV11-2 and TRBJ2-1, is EAGVAQSPRYKIIEKRQSVAFWCNPISGHATLYWYQQILGQGPKLLIQFQNNGVVDDSQLPKDRFSAERLKGVDSTLKIQPAKLEDSAVYLCASSLSGDYYNEQFFGPGTRLTVL.

The chain joins TRBV7-8 to TRBJ2-1; possible D gene TRBD2, 6 bases. Germline CDR1 reads SGHVS; CDR2 reads FQNEAQ. Deletions cut 5 bases from V and 5 bases from J, with 13 bases between. The CDR3 totals 14 residues. The CDR3 region has the DNA TGTGCCAGCAGCCCCAGGACTACCGACAATGAGCAGTTCTTC. Translating gives CASSPRTTDNEQFF.

CDR3 sequence (DNA): TGTGCCAGCAGTTTCGGTCGTAGTTTCGAGCAGTACTTC. Translation: CASSFGRSFEQYF. This chain links TRBV12-3 or TRBV12-4 with TRBJ2-7; D uncertain. Trimming pared 3 bases from V and 6 bases from J, leaving 12 bases between. The CDR3 is 13 residues long.

The rearrangement links TRBV20-1 to TRBJ1-1; D is possibly TRBD1 (6 bases). Germline V gives CDR1 DFQATT, CDR2 SNEGSKA (reference sequence). V was pared by 3 bases and J by 0 bases, with 14 bases between. CDR3 length: 15 residues. The DNA of the CDR3 is TGCAGTGCTAGTATAACAGGGATGGTGAACACTGAAGCTTTCTTT. Translating gives CSASITGMVNTEAFF.

V is TRBV20-1 and J is TRBJ2-1; D is undetermined. Germline CDR1 is DFQATT and CDR2 is SNEGSKA (reference sequence). The CDR3 is 11 amino acids. The V end was cut by 6 bases, the J end by 9 bases, with 12 bases between. Here the CDR3 reads CSARLRGEQFF. CDR3 sequence (DNA): TGCAGTGCCCGACTCCGAGGTGAGCAGTTCTTC.

The chain links TRBV6-5 to TRBJ2-1; TRBD2 matches 7 bases. Germline CDR1 reads MNHEY; CDR2 reads SVGAGI. V lost 5 bases, J lost 9 bases, and 13 bases stayed unmatched. The CDR3 is 15 residues long. CDR3 in amino acids: CASSPPAGERGEQFF. As DNA, the CDR3 is TGTGCCAGCAGTCCCCCGGCGGGAGAAAGGGGTGAGCAGTTCTTC.

CDR3 nucleotide sequence: TGCGCCAGCCGACCCCCGGGACTAGCGGACAATGAGCAGTTCTTC. Translation gives CASRPPGLADNEQFF. The V gene is TRBV5-1, the J gene TRBJ2-1; 11 bases map to TRBD2. Germline V gene data show CDR1 as SGHRS and CDR2 as YFSETQ. The CDR3 is 15 residues long. V trimming: 7 bases; J trimming: 5 bases; junction bases outside the gene matches: 8.

The chain links TRBV6-5 to TRBJ1-1; perhaps TRBD1 as D (6 bases). Trimming removed 7 bases at V and 4 bases at J, with 16 bases between. The CDR3 is made up of 14 amino acids. Germline V gives CDR1 MNHEY, CDR2 SVGAGI. This CDR3 is CASNQDRAGTEAFF. The CDR3, as DNA: TGTGCCAGCAATCAGGACAGAGCAGGCACTGAAGCTTTCTTT.

The V gene is TRBV12-3 or TRBV12-4, the J gene TRBJ2-5; perhaps TRBD1 as D (7 bases). The CDR3 is made up of 13 amino acids. V lost 3 bases, J lost 4 bases, and 9 bases lay in between. As DNA, the CDR3 is TGTGCCAGCAGTTTGGAGGGGGCAGAGACCCAGTACTTC. Amino acids: CASSLEGAETQYF.

This chain uses TRBV5-1 with TRBJ2-1; 15 nucleotides agree with TRBD2. Germline CDR1 and CDR2: SGHRS and YFSETQ. V shed 4 bases and J 7 bases; nucleotides not matched to a gene: 15. The CDR3 loop spans 19 amino acids. The CDR3 spells CASSPGLAGGGEVRNEQFF. The CDR3 DNA reads as TGCGCCAGCAGCCCGGGACTAGCGGGAGGAGGGGAAGTACGGAATGAGCAGTTCTTC.

The CDR3 sequence: CASSSTSRRSVYNSEQFF. The CDR3 DNA reads as TGTGCCAGCAGTTCGACTAGTCGACGGTCGGTATACAATAGTGAGCAGTTCTTC. The chain carries TRBV28 and TRBJ2-1; the D gene is possibly TRBD2 (6 bases). The CDR3 runs to 18 residues. Per germline, CDR1 MDHEN and CDR2 SYDVKM. V lost 4 bases and J 9 bases, leaving 28 bases between the germline ends.

V gene TRBV5-8 combines with J gene TRBJ2-7; tentatively, D is TRBD1 (6 bases). The CDR3 is 15 amino acids. In germline, CDR1 is SGHTS, CDR2 YDEGEE. V lost 0 bases to trimming and J lost 2 bases, with 12 bases between them. The CDR3: CASSLGGHYPYEQYF. The DNA of the CDR3 is TGTGCCAGCAGCTTGGGGGGACATTACCCCTACGAGCAGTACTTC.

This clone occurred a few times. This sample also contains other DNA sequences that code for the same CDR3. The rearrangement uses TRBV5-1 and TRBJ1-1; 8 bases fit TRBD1. Germline-derived CDR1 and CDR2 are SGHRS and YFSETQ. V was pared by 0 bases and J by 5 bases, with 3 bases of the junction left unmatched. The CDR3 totals 14 residues. CDR3 amino acids: CASSLETGVTEAFF. For the CDR3, the DNA is TGCGCCAGCAGCTTGGAGACAGGGGTTACTGAAGCTTTCTTT.

The chain uses TRBV2 and TRBJ2-5; D perhaps matches TRBD1 (5 bases). Trimming pared 0 bases from V and 2 bases from J, leaving 10 bases between. CDR3 length equals 15 residues. Germline CDR1 is SNHLY and CDR2 is FYNNEI. CDR3: CASSEASGLQETQYF. CDR3 DNA: TGTGCCAGCAGTGAAGCCTCAGGGCTTCAAGAGACCCAGTACTTC.

The chain joins TRBV19 to TRBJ1-4; the D gene is possibly TRBD1 (6 bases). Trimming removed 8 bases at V and 8 bases at J, with 15 bases between. CDR1 LNHDA and CDR2 SQIVND come from the germline V gene (reference sequence). The CDR3 covers 13 residues. The CDR3 is CASGGAGHEKLFF. The CDR3 bases are TGTGCCAGTGGGGGGGCAGGGCACGAAAAACTGTTTTTT.

The rearrangement links TRBV28 to TRBJ1-5, with 7 bases identical to TRBD1. The CDR3 runs 13 residues. The V gene end was trimmed by 5 bases and the J gene end by 7 bases; junction bases not matched to a gene: 5. Germline-derived CDR1 and CDR2 are MDHEN and SYDVKM. CDR3 bases: TGTGCCAGCAGTCCAGGGGGGTGGCAGCCCCAGCATTTT. Protein: CASSPGGWQPQHF. Filled out from reference TRBV28 and TRBJ1-5, the complete variable domain reads DVKVTQSSRYLVKRTGEKVFLECVQDMDHENMFWYRQDPGLGLRLIYFSYDVKMKEKGDIPEGYSVSREKKERFSLILESASTNQTSMYLCASSPGGWQPQHFGDGTRLSIL.